Listed below are T cell receptor beta chains from one sample, sequenced in a study of cytomegalovirus exposure and HLA in healthy donors. Some clones are missing from TCRdb's copy, which holds only in-frame ones; the method was immunoSEQ multiplex PCR. The sample lists roughly 98,000 clones, about 80% occurring once. Sequencing used PBMCs. The source of these receptors is a man aged 40-49 years in good health and CMV-seronegative. Each CDR3 is given with its conserved first and last residue. The D gene is left open where the match is weak. Rows give clone size only sometimes, using once, few, many, or a class for an expanded clone.

V gene	J gene	D gene	clone size	CDR3 protein	CDR3 DNA
TRBV28	TRBJ2-7	TRBD2	-	CASIAAPHTRTSGSPMIPRDEQYF	TGTGCCAGCATCGCGGCACCCCATACGCGGACTAGCGGGTCGCCTATGATTCCCAGGGACGAGCAGTACTTC
TRBV28	TRBJ2-7	TRBD1	once	CASSDSRTGYEQYF	TGTGCCAGCAGCGATAGTAGGACAGGCTACGAGCAGTACTTC
TRBV21-1	TRBJ2-4	-	-	CASTKAAGWAKNIQYF	TGTGCCAGCACCAAAGCGGCGGGATGGGCCAAAAACATTCAGTACTTC
TRBV7-9	TRBJ2-3	TRBD2	-	CASSYMTSGGAADTQYF	TGTGCCAGCAGCTATATGACTAGCGGGGGGGCCGCAGATACGCAGTATTTT
TRBV4-2	TRBJ2-7	-	-	CASSRGAYEQYF	TGTGCCAGCAGCCGGGGAGCCTACGAGCAGTACTTC
TRBV4-1	TRBJ2-1	TRBD2	-	CASHAAGADEQFF	TGCGCCAGCCATGCAGCGGGAGCCGATGAGCAGTTCTTC
TRBV11-2	TRBJ2-7	-	-	CASSLGRQAYEQYF	TGTGCCAGCAGCTTAGGACGACAGGCCTACGAGCAGTACTTC
TRBV29-1	TRBJ1-2	TRBD1	-	CSVRDRGFGYTF	TGCAGCGTTAGGGACAGGGGTTTTGGCTACACCTTC
TRBV19	TRBJ2-2	TRBD2	-	CASSKRLAGGVELFF	TGTGCCAGTAGTAAAAGACTAGCGGGAGGTGTGGAGCTGTTTTTT
TRBV27	TRBJ2-7	-	-	CASSLLWAPDSSCEQYF	TGTGCCAGCAGTTTACTGTGGGCCCCGGATTCTTCCTGCGAGCAGTACTTC
TRBV11-3	TRBJ1-1	-	-	CASSPGGANTEAFF	TGTGCCAGCAGCCCAGGAGGAGCGAACACTGAAGCTTTCTTT
TRBV7-2	TRBJ1-6	-	-	CASSLNPPGAYNSPLHF	TGTGCCAGCAGCTTAAACCCCCCAGGTGCCTATAATTCACCCCTCCACTTT
TRBV6-1	TRBJ1-1	-	-	CASSALEMNTEAFF	TGTGCCAGCAGCGCCTTAGAGATGAACACTGAAGCTTTCTTT